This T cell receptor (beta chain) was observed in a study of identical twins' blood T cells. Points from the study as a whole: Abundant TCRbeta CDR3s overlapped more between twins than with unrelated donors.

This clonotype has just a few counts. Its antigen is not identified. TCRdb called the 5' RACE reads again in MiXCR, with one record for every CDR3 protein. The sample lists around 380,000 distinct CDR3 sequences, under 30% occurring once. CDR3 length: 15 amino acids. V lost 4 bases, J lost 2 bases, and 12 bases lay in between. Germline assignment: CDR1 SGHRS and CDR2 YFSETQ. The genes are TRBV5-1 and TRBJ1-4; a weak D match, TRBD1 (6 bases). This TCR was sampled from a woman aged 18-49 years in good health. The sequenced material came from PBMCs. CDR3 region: CASSLKGDTNEKLFF. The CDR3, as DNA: TGCGCCAGCAGCCTCAAGGGGGATACTAATGAAAAACTGTTTTTT.